The rows below give T cell receptor beta chains drawn from one sample of a study of shared clonotypes between healthy human individuals. Sequencing used immunoSEQ multiplex PCR; TCRdb keeps in-frame clones, though not all of them. The table includes fewer than 2.5 million clones, 93% detected once. Sequencing was done on a sample of naive CD4+ T cells from PBMCs. The receptors here all came from a man younger than 30 in good health. Some clones in this sample may be carry-over from other donors' samples. Each CDR3 is given with its conserved first and last residue. Each record gives: CDR3 DNA, CDR3 protein, J gene, D gene, V gene, clone size. A D gene is named only where the DNA matches it firmly. Size is stated for part of the rows, as once, few or many counts, or as a class when the clone is expanded.

TGCGCCAGCAGCCCAAATACCGGGGCCCGATACGAGCAGTACTTC CASSPNTGARYEQYF TRBJ2-7 NA TRBV5-1 NA
TGTGCCAGCAGCTCCTCAGGGCATCAGCCCCAGCATTTT CASSSSGHQPQHF TRBJ1-5 NA TRBV7-9 NA
TGTGCCAGCAGCCCCCGGGCAAGTGGCGAAAAACTGTTTTTT CASSPRASGEKLFF TRBJ1-4 NA TRBV11-1 NA
TGTGCCAGCAGCTACGACCGGAACACCGGGGAGCTGTTTTTT CASSYDRNTGELFF TRBJ2-2 NA TRBV9 few
TGCGCCAGCAGCCAAGATTTAAACCCGATCGGGACCCAGTACTTC CASSQDLNPIGTQYF TRBJ2-5 NA TRBV4-3 NA
TGCGCCAGCAGCTTAGGAACAGGCGCCTACGAGCAGTACTTC CASSLGTGAYEQYF TRBJ2-7 NA TRBV5-1 NA
TGTGCCAGCAGTGTGGGAGGTACCTACGAGCAGTACTTC CASSVGGTYEQYF TRBJ2-7 NA TRBV6-1 few
TGCGCCAGCAGCCGATCTAGCGGGACCTCTCCAAGCACAGATACGCAGTATTTT CASSRSSGTSPSTDTQYF TRBJ2-3 TRBD2 TRBV5-1 NA
TGTGCCAGCAGCTTAACCGAGGGGTACCAAGAGACCCAGTACTTC CASSLTEGYQETQYF TRBJ2-5 NA TRBV7-9 NA
TGTGCCAGCAGCCGGGACAGGGGGCAGGAGACCCAGTACTTC CASSRDRGQETQYF TRBJ2-5 TRBD1 TRBV2 NA
TGTGCCACCAGCAGAGGCTGGACCGCGCCAAGTGGCTACACCTTC CATSRGWTAPSGYTF TRBJ1-2 NA TRBV15 once
TGTGCCAAGGGACACCCGAACACCGGGGAGCTGTTTTTT CAKGHPNTGELFF TRBJ2-2 NA TRBV7-9 NA
TGTGCCAGCGGAAGCCTCAGACTAGCGGAGGCCGGAGATACGCAGTATTTT CASGSLRLAEAGDTQYF TRBJ2-3 TRBD2 TRBV28 NA
TGTGCCAGCACCCGACAGGGCCGCACAGATACGCAGTATTTT CASTRQGRTDTQYF TRBJ2-3 TRBD1 TRBV28 once
TGCGCCAGCAGCCGAGGGGAGCCCCCCTACGAGCAGTACTTC CASSRGEPPYEQYF TRBJ2-7 NA TRBV5-1 NA
TGTGCCAGCAGGAAAAGCCCGGGACAGGGGAGCACAGATACGCAGTATTTT CASRKSPGQGSTDTQYF TRBJ2-3 TRBD1 TRBV27 once
TGTGCCAGCAGGTCGATCAGGGGGCAATACGAGCAGTACTTC CASRSIRGQYEQYF TRBJ2-7 TRBD1 TRBV11-2 NA
TGCAGCGCATATACTCCTGGGGCCAACGTCCTGACTTTC CSAYTPGANVLTF TRBJ2-6 NA TRBV29-1 NA
TGTGCCAGCAGCTTATCGGGGCCTACAGATACGCAGTATTTT CASSLSGPTDTQYF TRBJ2-3 NA TRBV7-3 NA
TGCAGCGTTGCCCCCATCGGCTACGAGCAGTACTTC CSVAPIGYEQYF TRBJ2-7 NA TRBV29-1 few
TGTGCCAGTAGTGCCGGGACAACTAATGAAAAACTGTTTTTT CASSAGTTNEKLFF TRBJ1-4 NA TRBV19 NA
TGCGCCAGCAGCTTGTCGGCAGGGGCGGATGGAAACACCATATATTTT CASSLSAGADGNTIYF TRBJ1-3 NA TRBV5-1 NA
TGTGCCAGCAGTGAAGGACTGGGGAACACTGAAGCTTTCTTT CASSEGLGNTEAFF TRBJ1-1 NA TRBV6-1 NA
TGTGCCAGCAGCGTGAGGACAGGGGGTGTAGAGACCCAGTACTTC CASSVRTGGVETQYF TRBJ2-5 TRBD1 TRBV9 once
TGTGCCAGCAGTCGGGGACTGAACAATGAGCAGTTCTTC CASSRGLNNEQFF TRBJ2-1 NA TRBV6-5 NA
TGTGCCAGCCGAGTTGTAGATACGCAGTATTTT CASRVVDTQYF TRBJ2-3 NA TRBV27 NA
TGTGCCAGCAGTTTGACAGGGACAGGGGGCCCCGGAGAAAAACTGTTTTTT CASSLTGTGGPGEKLFF TRBJ1-4 TRBD1 TRBV28 NA
TGTGCCAGCAGCCAAACTCAAGAGACCCAGTACTTC CASSQTQETQYF TRBJ2-5 NA TRBV14 NA
TGTGCCATCAGTGCGGGACTAGCGGGGGCCTACGAGCAGTACTTC CAISAGLAGAYEQYF TRBJ2-7 TRBD2 TRBV10-3 NA
TGTGCCAGTAGTTTGCGGGGGCCCCACGAGCAGTACTTC CASSLRGPHEQYF TRBJ2-7 NA TRBV19 many
TGTGCCAGCTCACCCAGAGCGGGAGAATCCGAGCAGTACTTC CASSPRAGESEQYF TRBJ2-7 TRBD2 TRBV18 NA
TGTGCCAGCAGTGACTTGGCACCTGGCTCCTACAATGAGCAGTTCTTC CASSDLAPGSYNEQFF TRBJ2-1 NA TRBV6-1 NA
TGTGCCAGCCGCTCGTGGGGCCCCTGGGGGGAGCAGTTCTTC CASRSWGPWGEQFF TRBJ2-1 NA TRBV5-4 NA
TGTGCCAGCTCATCCTCGGGCTGGGGGAGCACAGATACGCAGTATTTT CASSSSGWGSTDTQYF TRBJ2-3 NA TRBV18 NA
TGTGCCAGCTTGGGGATGCGCGGGCTCGGGGAGCTGTTTTTT CASLGMRGLGELFF TRBJ2-2 NA TRBV27 NA
TGTGCCAGCAGTGTTGGGCCGAACACTGAAGCTTTCTTT CASSVGPNTEAFF TRBJ1-1 NA TRBV2 NA
TGTGCCAGCAGTACAAACCCCCTAGGGGGGCAGTACTTC CASSTNPLGGQYF TRBJ2-7 NA TRBV28 NA
TGCGCCAGCAGCCAGTACTCCGGGACAAACTCCTACGAGCAGTACTTC CASSQYSGTNSYEQYF TRBJ2-7 NA TRBV4-1 NA
TGTGCCAGCAGTCCCTTTAATCCGGGGGACACGGGAGACAATGAGCAGTTCTTC CASSPFNPGDTGDNEQFF TRBJ2-1 NA TRBV28 NA
TGTGCCAGCAGAGGCCCCCAGGGAGGGACGCAGTATTTT CASRGPQGGTQYF TRBJ2-3 TRBD2 TRBV2 once